This record concerns one T cell receptor (beta chain) sequence. No cognate antigen has been identified for it. Looking up the germline V gene (reference sequence) yields CDR1 DFQATT and CDR2 SNEGSKA. Counted from cysteine to phenylalanine, this CDR3 has 14 amino acids. No DNA is listed. The sample is drawn from a study of T cells expressing NK-cell markers (dated by TCRdb to the early 2020s). At the level of the whole study: TCR beta-chain repertoires were profiled in sorted CD3+CD56+NKG2C+, CD3+CD56+NKG2C- and CD3+CD56-NKG2C+ T-cell subsets from several donors. Illumina HiSeq 2000/2500, MiSeq or NextSeq was used to sequence libraries as 2 x 150 bp reads. All eight donors whose samples were sequenced were randomly selected healthy volunteers, three of them men and five women. Of the eight sequenced donors, seven were found to be HCMV-seropositive and one was found to be HCMV-seronegative. Overall study results and their limits: It remained unclear whether the expanded NKG2C-expressing T cell clones were specific for HCMV antigens. Those dominant clonotypes were again the most abundant among CD3+CD56-NKG2C+ cells in a handful of donors, at about 28.3-65%. In over 5 donors, the dominant CD3+CD56+NKG2C+ clonotypes were among the top 10 CD8+ clonotypes and accounted for about 1.0-7.0% of CD8+ T cells.

The instrument was an Illumina HiSeq 2000. TCR beta cDNA libraries were prepared using 5'RACE template switching, which introduced a universal primer site and unique molecular identifiers. Priming for cDNA synthesis came from the TCR beta constant segment, and two successive PCR amplification steps followed. Under the source paper's analysis protocol: MIGEC handled demultiplexing of the reads and grouping by UMI, while MiTCR was used to assemble and quantify clonotypes. Only TCR cDNA sequences supported by at least two reads were kept to exclude erroneous sequences. The tcR package was used for downstream repertoire analysis, and clonotypes were matched between fractions using CDR3 nucleotide sequence together with V segment. VDJmatch was used to annotate antigen specificity against VDJdb, with one amino acid substitution in CDR3 permitted. Each CDR3 protein sequence appears as one entry after TCRdb reprocessed the reads, and no DNA is included. It is TCRdb's table, rather than the study itself, that gives the V and J calls and clone size. The sample's table lists a count of 350,000 to 400,000 distinct CDR3 sequences. The ten biggest clones cover 9.5% to 12% of the sample.

HCMV-specific IgG was detected in serum with a commercial ELISA kit to determine HCMV serostatus. Peripheral blood mononuclear cells were isolated from blood by Ficoll density gradient centrifugation. This receptor was taken from a woman aged 50 to 65 in good health. Donor details come from another sample of the same person, matched by shared clones. The sequenced sample consisted of blood T cells: a sorted CD56 or NKG2C T cell subset, CD4+ or CD8+ T cells, or bulk PBMC T cells (not recorded which). The sequence is built from TRBV20-1 and TRBJ1-2. This receptor carries the CDR3 CSASPGPSGNGYTF.